The table lists the clone carrying this T cell receptor beta chain with a count of one. Its antigen is not known. This entry comes from a study of graft-versus-host responses after intestinal transplantation. Across the study: Anti-thymocyte globulin induction, then tacrolimus and steroids for around three years, went to all recipients. Overall study findings and caveats: Individuals carrying graft-donor T cell macrochimerism showed high graft-versus-host to host-versus-graft clonal ratios in allografts. Association was observed between peak circulating GvH clone levels and early post-transplant HvG declines.

The CDR3 runs to 13 residues. Trimming took off 7 bases at V and 8 bases at J, with 17 bases between the two ends. Germline V CDR1 and CDR2: MGHDK, SYGVNS. Using immunoSEQ multiplex PCR, the repertoire was profiled, and TCRdb retains in-frame clones only, with some absent. Of tens of thousands of clones in the sample, 90% to 95% were seen once. V gene TRBV25-1 combines with J gene TRBJ1-2; D might be TRBD1 (5 bases). The input for sequencing was PBMCs, taken about 120 weeks after a first intestinal transplant, on the day of a second. This TCR was sampled from a human patient who received an intestinal transplant, so some T cells may come from the graft donor. The CDR3 region is CASTRRGSEGYTF. As DNA, the CDR3 is TGTGCCAGCACCCGACGGGGGTCGGAGGGCTACACCTTC.